Sequencing of this TCR beta chain was carried out in a study of response to subunit inactivated influenza vaccine. One entry per CDR3 protein results from TCRdb running MiXCR on the RT-PCR reads. Found here are roughly 290,000 distinct CDR3 sequences, about a fifth of them singletons; the top ten hold about 10%. Study-wide results and caveats: A suggestion made by the authors is that each seasonal influenza vaccination recruits few new T cells.

The table lists this clonotype with many counts. The antigen remains undetermined. CDR1 and CDR2 from the germline V gene are SGHRS and YFSETQ. The ends lost 0 bases at V and 7 bases at J; junction bases unmatched: 2. The CDR3 length is 15 residues. The specimen was PBMCs from blood, collected about 19 months after vaccination. The chain joins TRBV5-1 to TRBJ1-5, with 12 bases aligning to TRBD1. This TCR came from a man aged 45 to 70 who received an inactivated influenza vaccine. This CDR3 reads CASSLGGTGGQPQHF. CDR3 nucleotides: TGCGCCAGCAGCTTGGGGGGGACAGGGGGCCAGCCCCAGCATTTT.